This is a list of T cell receptor beta chains from one sample in a study of identical twins. MiXCR, applied by TCRdb to the 5' RACE reads, yields one record per CDR3 protein. This sample yields around 960,000 distinct CDR3 sequences, of which roughly 12% are seen a single time; around 1.5% belongs to the top ten. These data were likewise used in another study, on yellow fever vaccine responses in identical twins.

The sample was PBMCs. These receptor sequences come from a woman between 18 and 30 years old in good health. CDR3s include the opening cysteine and the closing phenylalanine or tryptophan. D genes are given only for firm matches. Not every row has a clone size; where given, it reads once, few, many or a size class.

>TRBV20-1|TRBD2|TRBJ2-1|few
TGCAGTGCTAGAGATTTAGGGTTTAGCGGGAACAATCCCAATGAGCAGTTCTTC
CSARDLGFSGNNPNEQFF
>TRBV28|.|TRBJ2-2|.
TGTGCCAGCACACAGGGACTCATGAACACCGGGGAGCTGTTTTTT
CASTQGLMNTGELFF
>TRBV29-1|TRBD1|TRBJ2-1|few
TGCAGCGTTGAAGATCTGTATTCTCTGACAGGGATCTACAATGAGCAGTTCTTC
CSVEDLYSLTGIYNEQFF
>TRBV20-1|.|TRBJ2-5|.
TGCAGTGCTAGAGTGGGCGGGACTGGGGGGGCGCAGACCCAGTACTTC
CSARVGGTGGAQTQYF
>TRBV28|.|TRBJ1-2|.
TGTGCCAGCACCCGAGGTGCGCCGCGAGGCTATGGCTACACCTTC
CASTRGAPRGYGYTF
>TRBV3-1|.|TRBJ2-2|many
TGTGCCAGCAGCCAGGCCGGGACCGTGAACACCGGGGAGCTGTTTTTT
CASSQAGTVNTGELFF
>TRBV2|.|TRBJ1-1|many
TGTGCCAGCAGACCCCGCGGGGGTAACACTGAAGCTTTCTTT
CASRPRGGNTEAFF
>TRBV14|TRBD1|TRBJ2-7|few
TGTGCCAGCAGCCAAGATGAGGGACAGGGGTTTCACTTC
CASSQDEGQGFHF
>TRBV12-3/TRBV12-4|.|TRBJ1-5|few
TGTGCCAGCAGAGGTGAGCCCCAGCATTTT
CASRGEPQHF
>TRBV11-3|TRBD1|TRBJ2-3|many
TGTGCCAGCAGCGCCCGGGACAGCCGCACAGATACGCAGTATTTT
CASSARDSRTDTQYF
>TRBV27|.|TRBJ1-2|many
TGTGCCAGCAGTTTAGCCTATAACTATGGCTACACCTTC
CASSLAYNYGYTF
>TRBV9|.|TRBJ2-2|.
TGTGCCAGCAGCGTTGGGGGGGCCCCGAACACCGGGGAGCTGTTTTTT
CASSVGGAPNTGELFF
>TRBV28|TRBD1|TRBJ1-5|.
TGTGCCAGCAGGAATCTTAATCCCGGACAGGATAGCAATCAGCCCCAGCATTTT
CASRNLNPGQDSNQPQHF
>TRBV12-3/TRBV12-4|TRBD1|TRBJ1-5|many
TGTGCCAGCAGTCCGGACAGGATTAATCAGCCCCAGCATTTT
CASSPDRINQPQHF
>TRBV6-1|.|TRBJ2-1|many
TGTGCCAGCAGACGCTTTTTTGGGGCCAATGAGCAGTTCTTC
CASRRFFGANEQFF
>TRBV6-1|TRBD2|TRBJ2-2|.
TGTGCCAGCAGACGCGGGAGAAGCACCGGGGAGCTGTTTTTT
CASRRGRSTGELFF
>TRBV28|TRBD1|TRBJ2-7|.
TGTGCCAGCACCGTCCGACAGGGGACCTCCTACGAGCAGTACTTC
CASTVRQGTSYEQYF
>TRBV2|TRBD1|TRBJ1-2|.
TGTGCCAGCAGTGAAGAACAGGGGCAGGCCTATGGCTACACCTTC
CASSEEQGQAYGYTF
>TRBV15|.|TRBJ2-6|.
TGTGCCACCAGCAGAGACCGCGGTGGGTCTGGGGCCAACGTCCTGACTTTC
CATSRDRGGSGANVLTF
>TRBV7-9|TRBD2|TRBJ2-1|.
TGTGCCAGCAGCTCCGACGGCGGGGGATACAATGAGCAGTTCTTC
CASSSDGGGYNEQFF
>TRBV12-3/TRBV12-4|.|TRBJ2-3|many
TGTGCCAGCAGTTCAGGGGTCCTTGCCACGCAGTATTTT
CASSSGVLATQYF
>TRBV7-8|.|TRBJ2-1|many
TGTGCCAGCAGCTTAGACTCCCTAGTCCGAAGTGAGCAGTTCTTC
CASSLDSLVRSEQFF
>TRBV3-1|.|TRBJ1-2|few
TGTGCCAGCAGCCAGACTGTCCAGACAGACTATGGCTACACCTTC
CASSQTVQTDYGYTF
>TRBV15|.|TRBJ2-3|.
TGTGCCACCGGAGAGGAGGCCTACAACACAGATACGCAGTATTTT
CATGEEAYNTDTQYF
>TRBV11-2|.|TRBJ2-1|.
TGTGCCAGCAGCTTTGGGGCTAACTACAATGAGCAGTTCTTC
CASSFGANYNEQFF
>TRBV20-1|.|TRBJ2-1|.
TGCAGTGCTTCCGACCCTTTCGCCTACAATGAGCAGTTCTTC
CSASDPFAYNEQFF
>TRBV7-7|TRBD2|TRBJ2-1|.
TGTGCCAGCAGCCCAGGGACTAGCGGGGCCATCTACAATGAGCAGTTCTTC
CASSPGTSGAIYNEQFF
>TRBV15|TRBD2|TRBJ2-7|few
TGTGCCACCAGCAGAGGGCTAGCGGGAAGCTCCTACGAGCAGTACTTC
CATSRGLAGSSYEQYF
>TRBV5-1|TRBD2|TRBJ2-2|few
TGCGCCAGCAGCCCAGACGGGGGGGCCGGAGGCGGGGAGCTGTTTTTT
CASSPDGGAGGGELFF
>TRBV7-9|.|TRBJ2-5|many
TGTGCCAGCAGCGCTAGGGCGGGACAAGAGACCCAGTACTTC
CASSARAGQETQYF
>TRBV5-5|.|TRBJ2-6|few
TGTGCCAGCAGCTTACTCCACGGGTTTTCTGGGGCCAACGTCCTGACTTTC
CASSLLHGFSGANVLTF
>TRBV7-2|.|TRBJ2-3|.
TGTGCCAGCAGCTCAGAGGTGGCTAGCGGCACAGATACGCAGTATTTT
CASSSEVASGTDTQYF
>TRBV24-1|.|TRBJ2-2|.
TGTGCCACCAGTGATTTGGGGGACGCCGTCTGGGACACCGGGGAGCTGTTTTTT
CATSDLGDAVWDTGELFF
>TRBV25-1|TRBD2|TRBJ2-7|few
TGTGCCAGCAGCGTTAGCGGGAGAATACACGAGCAGTACTTC
CASSVSGRIHEQYF
>TRBV12-3/TRBV12-4|.|TRBJ1-2|few
TGTGCCAGCAGTTTATACAGACACTACACCTTC
CASSLYRHYTF
>TRBV12-5|.|TRBJ1-2|many
TGTGCTAGTGGGCAGGGATTTTTGGACTATGGCTACACCTTC
CASGQGFLDYGYTF
>TRBV7-9|TRBD2|TRBJ2-7|few
TGTGCCAGCAGCCCAACTAGCGGGGGTTACGAGCAGTACTTC
CASSPTSGGYEQYF
>TRBV2|.|TRBJ2-1|many
TGTGCCAGCACCGAAGCGTCCTCCCATAACGGCCATGAGCAGTTCTTC
CASTEASSHNGHEQFF
>TRBV11-2|TRBD2|TRBJ2-1|.
TGTGCCAGCAGCTTAGTGGGGACTAGCGGGGCCCTTGAGCAGTTCTTC
CASSLVGTSGALEQFF
>TRBV10-2|TRBD2|TRBJ2-7|few
TGCGCCACCAGATCGGCTAGCGGCTACGAGCAGTACTTC
CATRSASGYEQYF
>TRBV12-3/TRBV12-4|.|TRBJ2-1|.
TGTGCCAGCAGAACGACCTCGAGCTCCTACAATGAGCAGTTCTTC
CASRTTSSSYNEQFF
>TRBV7-8|.|TRBJ2-2|few
TGTGCCAGCAGCTCGAGACAGAAGAACACCGGGGAGCTGTTTTTT
CASSSRQKNTGELFF
>TRBV24-1|TRBD2|TRBJ2-1|many
TGTGCCACCAGTGATTTGTCGGGACTAGCGAAGTTCTTC
CATSDLSGLAKFF
>TRBV3-1|.|TRBJ1-1|.
TGTGCCAGCAGCCAAGGGGCAAGAAGGAACACTGAAGCTTTCTTT
CASSQGARRNTEAFF
>TRBV12-3/TRBV12-4|.|TRBJ2-5|few
TGTGCCAGCAGTTTAGGGGGATGGGAGACCCAGTACTTC
CASSLGGWETQYF
>TRBV2|TRBD1|TRBJ1-4|.
TGTGCCAGCAGTGAAGCCCCAGGGGGCGGGCAGGATGAAAAACTGTTTTTT
CASSEAPGGGQDEKLFF
>TRBV7-2|.|TRBJ1-1|.
TGTGCCAGCAGCTTAGTTGGTGCACTGAACACTGAAGCTTTCTTT
CASSLVGALNTEAFF
>TRBV4-1|TRBD2|TRBJ2-3|.
TGCGCCAGCAGCCAACGAGCGGGGACTAGCACAGATACGCAGTATTTT
CASSQRAGTSTDTQYF
>TRBV29-1|TRBD1|TRBJ2-3|.
TGCAGCGCCTGGGACAGGGGTGAGAGGCAGTATTTT
CSAWDRGERQYF
>TRBV14|.|TRBJ1-1|.
TGTGCCAGCAGCCAGAGTCAGAATAAAGCTTTCTTT
CASSQSQNKAFF
>TRBV28|.|TRBJ1-1|.
TGTGCCAGCAGTTTATACAACTCCATGAACACTGAAGCTTTCTTT
CASSLYNSMNTEAFF